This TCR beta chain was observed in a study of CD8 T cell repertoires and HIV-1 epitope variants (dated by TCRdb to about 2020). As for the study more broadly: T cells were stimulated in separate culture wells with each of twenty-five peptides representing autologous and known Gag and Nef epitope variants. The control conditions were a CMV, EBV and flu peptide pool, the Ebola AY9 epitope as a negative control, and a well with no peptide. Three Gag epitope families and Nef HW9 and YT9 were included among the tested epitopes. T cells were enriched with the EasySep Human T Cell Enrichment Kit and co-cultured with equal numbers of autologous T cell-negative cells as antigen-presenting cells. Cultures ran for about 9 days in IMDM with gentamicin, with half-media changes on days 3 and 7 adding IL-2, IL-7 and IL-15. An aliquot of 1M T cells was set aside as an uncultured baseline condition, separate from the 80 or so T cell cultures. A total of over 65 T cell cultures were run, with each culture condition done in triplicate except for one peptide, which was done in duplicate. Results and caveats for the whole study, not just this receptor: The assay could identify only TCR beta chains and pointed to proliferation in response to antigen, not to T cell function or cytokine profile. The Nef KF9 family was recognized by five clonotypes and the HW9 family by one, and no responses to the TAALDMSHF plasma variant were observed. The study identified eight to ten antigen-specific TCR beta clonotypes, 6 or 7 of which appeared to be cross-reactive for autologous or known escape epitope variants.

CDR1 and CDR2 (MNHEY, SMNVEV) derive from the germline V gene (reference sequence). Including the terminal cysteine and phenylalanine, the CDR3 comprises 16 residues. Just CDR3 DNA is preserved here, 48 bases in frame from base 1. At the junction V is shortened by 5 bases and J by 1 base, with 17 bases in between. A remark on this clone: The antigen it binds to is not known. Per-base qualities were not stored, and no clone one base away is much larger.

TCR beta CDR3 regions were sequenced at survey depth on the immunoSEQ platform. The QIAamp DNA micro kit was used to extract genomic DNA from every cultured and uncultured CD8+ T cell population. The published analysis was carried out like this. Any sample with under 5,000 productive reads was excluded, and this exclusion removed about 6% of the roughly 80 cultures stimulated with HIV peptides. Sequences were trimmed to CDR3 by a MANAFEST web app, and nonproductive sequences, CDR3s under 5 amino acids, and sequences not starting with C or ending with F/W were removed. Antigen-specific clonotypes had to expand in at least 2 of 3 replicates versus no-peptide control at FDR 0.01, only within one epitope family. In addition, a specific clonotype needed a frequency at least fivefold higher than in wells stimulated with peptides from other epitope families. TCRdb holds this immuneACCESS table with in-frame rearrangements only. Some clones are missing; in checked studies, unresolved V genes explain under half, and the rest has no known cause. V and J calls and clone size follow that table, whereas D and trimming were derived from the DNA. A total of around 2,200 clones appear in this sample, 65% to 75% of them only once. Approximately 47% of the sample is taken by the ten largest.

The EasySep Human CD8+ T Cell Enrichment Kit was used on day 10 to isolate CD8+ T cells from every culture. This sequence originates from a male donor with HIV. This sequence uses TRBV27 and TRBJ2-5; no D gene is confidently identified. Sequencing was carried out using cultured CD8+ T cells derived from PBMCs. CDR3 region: CASSKTQRHLQETQYF. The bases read TGTGCCAGCAGTAAAACCCAGCGACACCTCCAAGAGACCCAGTACTTC.